The 25 T cell receptor beta chains below all came from one sample that was sequenced in a study of response to subunit inactivated influenza vaccine. From the RT-PCR reads, TCRdb called clonotypes with MiXCR, one entry per CDR3 protein. The sample lists 800,000 or so distinct CDR3 sequences; around 20% were seen once. Here the sequenced sample was PBMCs from blood, taken about 5 days after vaccination. Receptors originate from a man aged 45 to 65 who received an inactivated influenza vaccine.

This clonotype has a count of ten or more. The chain joins TRBV5-1 to TRBJ2-7; 7 nucleotides align to TRBD1. The CDR3 is made up of 14 amino acids. Germline trimming cut 2 bases from V and 2 bases from J; bases unmatched to any gene: 4. Per the germline V gene, CDR1 is SGHRS and CDR2 is YFSETQ. The CDR3 loop is CASSLRDRTYEQYF. The CDR3 region has the DNA TGCGCCAGCAGCTTACGGGACAGAACCTACGAGCAGTACTTC.

The V gene is TRBV7-9, the J gene TRBJ2-1; 8 positions agree with TRBD2. Germline CDR1 SEHNR, CDR2 FQNEAQ (reference sequence). CDR3 length equals 16 residues. V lost 4 bases and J lost 6; bases outside the gene matches: 11. The CDR3 spells CASSSPEGRGVNEQFF. CDR3 in DNA: TGTGCCAGCAGCTCCCCCGAGGGGCGGGGGGTCAATGAGCAGTTCTTC.

V usage is TRBV6-1 and J usage is TRBJ2-3; weak D call: TRBD1 (5 bases). This CDR3 is built from 13 residues. The germline gives CDR1 MNHNS, CDR2 SASEGT. V gave up 0 bases and J gave up 6 bases, with 7 bases separating them. The DNA for the CDR3 is TGTGCCAGCAGTGAAGCCAGGGTCGATACGCAGTATTTT. Translated, it gives CASSEARVDTQYF.

This clonotype was counted many times. CDR3 region: CASRDRMNTEAFF. CDR3 nucleotide sequence: TGTGCCAGTAGAGACAGGATGAACACTGAAGCTTTCTTT. The V gene is TRBV19, the J gene TRBJ1-1; TRBD1 is a possible D gene (6 bases). CDR3 length: 13 amino acids. The V gene's germline CDR1 is LNHDA and CDR2 SQIVND (reference sequence). V was cut by 6 bases and J by 0 bases, with 8 bases left in between.

V is TRBV12-3 or TRBV12-4 and J is TRBJ2-2; D is possibly TRBD2 (5 bases). V lost 0 bases to trimming and J lost 7 bases, with 9 bases between them. This CDR3 contains 14 residues. The CDR3 nucleotides are TGTGCCAGCAGTTTAGCGGAGCGGAACGGGGAGCTGTTTTTT. It yields the protein CASSLAERNGELFF.

This clonotype was counted only a few times. The chain uses TRBV24-1 and TRBJ1-2, with TRBD1 as a possible D gene (6 bases). The CDR3 extends over 14 amino acids. The ends were cut back, 2 bases at V and 0 bases at J, with 6 bases in the middle. Germline CDR1 is KGHDR and CDR2 is SFDVKD. CDR3 DNA: TGTGCCACCAGTGATTGGACAGCTAACTATGGCTACACCTTC. This codes for CATSDWTANYGYTF.

This clonotype has a handful of counts. This chain connects TRBV11-2 to TRBJ2-7; D unclear. Germline V gene lookup returns CDR1 SGHAT and CDR2 FQNNGV. Deletions cut 2 bases from V and 2 bases from J, with 7 bases between. The CDR3 length is 13 residues. DNA for the CDR3: TGTGCCAGCAGCTTATCGCACCCCTACGAGCAGTACTTC. Protein sequence: CASSLSHPYEQYF.

J is TRBJ2-3 and V is TRBV20-1, with 8 positions matching TRBD2. Germline V CDR1 and CDR2: DFQATT, SNEGSKA (reference sequence). V lost 1 base, J lost 0 bases, and 3 bases stayed unmatched. The CDR3 runs 15 residues. CDR3 region: CSARVASGSTDTQYF. In DNA, the CDR3 is TGCAGTGCTAGAGTGGCTAGCGGGAGCACAGATACGCAGTATTTT.

This clonotype showed up just once. DNA for the CDR3: TGTGCCAGCAGCTTGGGGGCCGGGGCCTATAATTCACCCCTCCACTTT. Protein product: CASSLGAGAYNSPLHF. This chain connects TRBV7-9 to TRBJ1-6; TRBD1 might be the D (6 bases). From germline, CDR1 is SEHNR and CDR2 FQNEAQ (reference sequence). The CDR3 is 16 residues long. Between the trimmed V and J ends, which lost 3 bases and 2 bases, there was a span of 11 bases.

This chain connects TRBV5-6 to TRBJ2-1; the D call may be TRBD1 or TRBD2 (5 bases each). The germline V gene has CDR1 SGHDT and CDR2 YYEEEE. The V end lost 4 bases, the J end lost 0 bases, and 11 bases lay between the germline ends. The CDR3 is made up of 15 amino acids. The CDR3 coding sequence is TGTGCCAGCAGCCCCGGGACCCACTCCTACAATGAGCAGTTCTTC. Encoded protein: CASSPGTHSYNEQFF.

In its sample, this clonotype was seen many times. This chain links TRBV7-9 with TRBJ2-7; D may be TRBD1 (6 bases). Germline V gives CDR1 SEHNR, CDR2 FQNEAQ (reference sequence). Deletions cut 5 bases from V and 2 bases from J, with 10 bases between. The CDR3 runs to 13 residues. The CDR3 sequence is CASSRDTPYEQYF. CDR3 coding DNA: TGTGCCAGCAGCCGGGACACCCCCTACGAGCAGTACTTC.

The chain recombines TRBV7-9 with TRBJ1-4; D is unresolved. The germline V gene encodes CDR1 SEHNR and CDR2 FQNEAQ (reference sequence). This CDR3 region has 14 residues. V was clipped by 3 bases and J by 8 bases, with 13 bases between them. CDR3 residues: CASSLNYGGEKLFF. Here the CDR3 DNA reads TGTGCCAGCAGCTTGAATTACGGCGGCGAAAAACTGTTTTTT.

There are many counts of this clonotype. The J gene is TRBJ2-3, the V gene TRBV12-3 or TRBV12-4; 12 nucleotides agree with TRBD2. This CDR3 is built from 17 residues. V gave up 8 bases and J gave up 2 bases; unmatched junction bases: 11. The CDR3 nucleotides read TGTGCCAGCGAACTAGCGGGGGGTGTAGCATCCACAGATACGCAGTATTTT. Translated, it gives CASELAGGVASTDTQYF.

This clonotype was picked up a small number of times. J is TRBJ2-1 and V is TRBV5-1; 13 bases fit TRBD2. CDR1 is SGHRS, CDR2 YFSETQ, per germline. This CDR3 is 15 amino acids long. The junction had 8 bases not matched to a gene; V was cut back by 7 bases and J by 7 bases. In nucleotides, the CDR3 is TGCGCCAGCCGCACCGGGACTAGCGGGGCTAATGAGCAGTTCTTC. It specifies CASRTGTSGANEQFF.

The gene calls are TRBV15 and TRBJ2-5; TRBD1 or TRBD2 may be the D gene (5 bases each). The CDR3 contains 14 residues. The germline CDR1 and CDR2 sequences are LNHNV and YYDKDF (reference sequence). V was pared by 0 bases and J by 4 bases, with 9 bases between. The CDR3 reads CATSRDSGGETQYF. As DNA, the CDR3 is TGTGCCACCAGCAGAGATAGTGGGGGAGAGACCCAGTACTTC.

The gene calls are TRBV7-9 and TRBJ2-7, with D uncertain. V lost 5 bases and J lost 5, with 10 bases in between. CDR3 length: 12 amino acids. The germline V gene encodes CDR1 SEHNR and CDR2 FQNEAQ (reference sequence). The CDR3 loop reads CASSRDSNEQYF. The DNA of the CDR3 is TGTGCCAGCAGCCGTGATTCTAACGAGCAGTACTTC.

There are a few counts of this clonotype. The chain's CDR3 is CASSHGLAGWFREQFF. CDR3 nucleotides: TGTGCCAGCAGCCACGGACTAGCGGGATGGTTCCGGGAGCAGTTCTTC. This chain links TRBV4-2 with TRBJ2-1, with 12 bases aligning to TRBD2. This CDR3 contains 16 residues. Germline values: CDR1 LGHNA, CDR2 YNFKEQ. V trimming: 3 bases; J trimming: 10 bases; junction bases outside the gene matches: 10.

The CDR3 loop is CSARDRGRRTDTQYF. CDR3 nucleotide sequence: TGCAGTGCTAGAGACAGGGGGCGACGGACAGATACGCAGTATTTT. V gene TRBV20-1 combines with J gene TRBJ2-3, with TRBD1 identical over 8 bases. V trimming: 0 bases; J trimming: 3 bases; junction bases outside the gene matches: 5. The length of the CDR3 is 15 residues. Germline V lookup: CDR1 DFQATT, CDR2 SNEGSKA (reference sequence).

The V call is TRBV11-2, the J call TRBJ1-6; no clear D gene. Germline V gene sequence: CDR1 SGHAT, CDR2 FQNNGV. This CDR3 spans 13 amino acids. V was clipped by 3 bases and J by 9 bases, with 9 bases between them. The CDR3 region is CASSLGWTSPLHF. The DNA of the CDR3 is TGTGCCAGCAGCTTGGGGTGGACTTCACCCCTCCACTTT.

This clonotype was recorded a few times. The gene calls are TRBV3-1 and TRBJ2-1, with 7 bases identical to TRBD1. J gave up 12 bases and V 4 bases, and 6 bases lay outside the gene matches. There are 12 residues in the CDR3. The germline CDR1 and CDR2 sequences are LGHDT and YNNKEL (reference sequence). This CDR3 reads CASSLARTGQFF. In nucleotides, the CDR3 is TGTGCCAGCAGCCTCGCCAGGACAGGGCAGTTCTTC.

CDR3 region: CASSQGPPGLSIRGEQFF. CDR3 nucleotide sequence: TGCGCCAGCAGCCAAGGTCCACCGGGACTCTCTATAAGGGGTGAGCAGTTCTTC. The rearrangement joins TRBV4-3 to TRBJ2-1; perhaps TRBD2 as D (6 bases). Per the germline V gene, CDR1 is LGHNA and CDR2 is YSLEER. The CDR3 sequence is 18 residues long. The germline V and J ends were trimmed by 1 base and 9 bases, with 25 bases remaining between them.

This clonotype was seen more than once but under ten times. This chain joins TRBV20-1 and TRBJ1-5; 8 bases are shared with TRBD1. The CDR3 has 15 residues. V dropped 3 bases and J dropped 4; count of bases not matched to a gene: 8. The germline CDR1 and CDR2 sequences are DFQATT and SNEGSKA (reference sequence). The CDR3, as DNA: TGCAGTGCTAGTCCAGGGGGCAGTTCTAATCAGCCCCAGCATTTT. Translated: CSASPGGSSNQPQHF.

The rearrangement joins TRBV10-3 to TRBJ1-1; 9 positions agree with TRBD1. Germline CDR1 ENHRY, CDR2 SYGVKD. The CDR3 has 15 amino acids. V lost 9 bases and J lost 5; bases outside the gene matches: 13. The CDR3 DNA reads as TGTGCCATAAAACAGGGGGCGATTTCTCAAACTGAAGCTTTCTTT. Translating gives CAIKQGAISQTEAFF.

The chain links TRBV13 to TRBJ2-7, with D perhaps matching TRBD2 (6 bases). Germline CDR1 PRHDT, CDR2 FYEKMQ (reference sequence). This CDR3 contains 12 residues. The ends were cut back, 1 base at V and 13 bases at J, with 14 bases in the middle. The CDR3 region is CASSLVGEDVYF. CDR3 DNA sequence: TGTGCCAGCAGCTTAGTTGGGGAGGATGTATACTTC.

There are a few counts of this clonotype. For the CDR3, the DNA is TGTGCCAGCAGCTCACAGGAGGGCAATCAGCCCCAGCATTTT. The encoded protein is CASSSQEGNQPQHF. J is TRBJ1-5 and V is TRBV7-2; D may be TRBD1 (5 bases). This CDR3 is built from 14 residues. V lost 4 bases and J lost 2, with 9 bases in between. Germline V gene sequence: CDR1 SGHTA, CDR2 FQGNSA. Full variable domain (remainder filled in from reference TRBV7-2 and TRBJ1-5): GAGVSQSPSNKVTEKGKDVELRCDPISGHTALYWYRQSLGQGLEFLIYFQGNSAPDKSGLPSDRFSAERTGGSVSTLTIQRTQQEDSAVYLCASSSQEGNQPQHFGDGTRLSIL.